This T cell receptor (beta chain) was retrieved from a study of shared clonotypes between healthy human individuals. Study context: Researchers drew samples from a couple of women and a few men aged 18 to 49. The study used three CD4 naive, three CD4 memory, two CD8 naive and one CD8 memory plate per donor.

Study-level points and caveats: Clonotypes that were shared across a handful of donors made up around 5.5% of naive CD4 clonotypes.

The CDR3 is 14 residues long. CDR1 is SGDLS, CDR2 YYNGEE, per germline. V was clipped by 0 bases and J by 3 bases, with 6 bases between them. Note on this clone: Antigen specificity is unknown.

The repertoire was sequenced with immunoSEQ multiplex PCR; TCRdb's copy has only in-frame clones and lacks some. This table holds some 2 million clones, roughly 94% found once. Sequences were obtained from naive CD4+ T cells sorted from blood. Subset: CD45RA+ positively selected. The sequence came from a man aged 18-30 years in good health. This chain joins TRBV9 and TRBJ1-4; no reliable D call. The CDR3 protein is CASSVGIANEKLFF. The CDR3 nucleotides read TGTGCCAGCAGCGTAGGGATTGCTAATGAAAAACTGTTTTTT.